Given below is one TCR beta chain in context. The authors split each subset's genomic DNA evenly across several immunoSEQ plates. Repertoires were generated with immunoSEQ multiplex PCR, while TCRdb's copy carries only in-frame clones and drops some. The table shows over 750,000 clones, with around 96% occurring only once. The record originates from a study of shared clonotypes between healthy human individuals. The naive CD8 population came from CD45RO-negative cells selected for CCR7, without terminally differentiated effector memory CD45RA+ cells. Germline CDR1 GTSNPN, CDR2 SVGIG (reference sequence). CDR3 length equals 15 residues. V gave up 3 bases and J gave up 4 bases; unmatched junction bases: 4.

The sample consisted of naive CD8+ T cells sorted from blood. J is TRBJ2-3 and V is TRBV30, with TRBD2 identical over 13 bases. The source of this sequence is a man aged 25-45 years in good health. CDR3 sequence: CAWSQTSGRADTQYF. The CDR3 region has the DNA TGTGCCTGGAGCCAAACTAGCGGGAGGGCAGATACGCAGTATTTT.